This T cell receptor beta chain was documented in a study of beta chain features in type 1 diabetes. Study as a whole: Cells sorted and examined across all samples totaled nearly 110,000,000. The study's findings and limits: Among all four CD4+ subsets, Type 1 diabetes patients had TCRB CDR3s that were moderately but significantly shorter.

This clone was detected a few times. No antigen is known for it. The germline V gene has CDR1 SEHNR and CDR2 FQNEAQ (reference sequence). Trimming left V 3 bases short and J 1 base short, with 6 bases between. The CDR3 totals 13 residues. Populations obtained by sorting all exceeded 95% purity. All of the isolated RNA was reverse transcribed, so expressed TCRB transcripts were sequenced. Generated by immunoSEQ multiplex PCR, the TCRdb table keeps only in-frame clones and is missing some. The sample includes more than 55,000 clones, about 47% of them seen just once. This sequence was found in a woman in her 40s with type 1 diabetes. Sequenced sample: Tregs from blood. This sequence joins TRBV7-9 and TRBJ1-1; D call uncertain. The CDR3 sequence is CASSLAENTEAFF. In nucleotides, the CDR3 is TGTGCCAGCAGCTTGGCTGAGAACACTGAAGCTTTCTTT.